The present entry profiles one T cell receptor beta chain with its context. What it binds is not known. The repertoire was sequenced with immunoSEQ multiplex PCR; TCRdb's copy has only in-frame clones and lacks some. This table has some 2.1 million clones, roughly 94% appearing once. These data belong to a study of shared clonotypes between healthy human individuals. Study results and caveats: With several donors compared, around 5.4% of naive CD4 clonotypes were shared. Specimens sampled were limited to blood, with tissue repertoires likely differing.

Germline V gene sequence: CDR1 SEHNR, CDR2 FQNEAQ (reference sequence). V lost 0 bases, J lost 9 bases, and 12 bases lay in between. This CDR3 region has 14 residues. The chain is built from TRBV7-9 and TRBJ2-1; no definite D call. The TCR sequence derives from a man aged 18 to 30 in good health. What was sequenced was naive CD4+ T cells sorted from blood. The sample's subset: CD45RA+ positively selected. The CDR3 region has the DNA TGTGCCAGCAGCTTAGCAGAGGTGAAGGGTGAGCAGTTCTTC. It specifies CASSLAEVKGEQFF.